Listed below are T cell receptor beta chains from one sample, sequenced in a study of T cell changes during pregnancy in multiple sclerosis. Repertoires were generated with immunoSEQ multiplex PCR, while TCRdb's copy carries only in-frame clones and drops some. This table holds around 88,000 clones, approximately 90% found once. The material was peripheral blood, obtained after pregnancy. Receptor source: a female donor in good health, enrolled as a control in a pregnancy study. Both conserved end residues are part of each CDR3. Each record gives: CDR3 length, J gene, clone size, D gene, V gene, CDR3 DNA, CDR3 protein. The D gene is left open where the match is weak. The size of a clone is reported for some rows only, either as once, few or many, or as a class for expanded clones.

13 | TRBJ1-2 | - | - | TRBV6-5 | TGTGCCAGCAGTCCCACCCCGTCGGAGGGCTACACCTTC | CASSPTPSEGYTF
16 | TRBJ2-3 | - | - | TRBV7-8 | TGTGCCAGCAGCGCGAGACAGCTGGGCAGCACAGATACGCAGTATTTT | CASSARQLGSTDTQYF
16 | TRBJ1-5 | - | TRBD1 | TRBV2 | TGTGCCAGCAGCCCGGACAGGGCGAAGGGGAGGGAGCCCCAGCATTTT | CASSPDRAKGREPQHF
16 | TRBJ2-3 | - | - | TRBV5-4 | TGTGCCAGCAGCTTGGGACAGGACATTAGCACAGATACGCAGTATTTT | CASSLGQDISTDTQYF
12 | TRBJ2-7 | - | - | TRBV4-1 | TGCGCCAGCAGCCAAAACTCGGGCGAGCAGTACTTC | CASSQNSGEQYF
14 | TRBJ1-2 | - | TRBD1 | TRBV27 | TGTGCCAGCAGTCCCGGGACAGGGATCTATGGCTACACCTTC | CASSPGTGIYGYTF
13 | TRBJ2-7 | - | TRBD2 | TRBV28 | TGTGCCAGCAGTTTGGGACTAGCTACCGAGCAGTACTTC | CASSLGLATEQYF
10 | TRBJ1-4 | - | - | TRBV20-1 | TGCAGTGCCGTGAATGAAAAACTGTTTTTT | CSAVNEKLFF
18 | TRBJ2-7 | - | - | TRBV4-2 | TGTGCCAGCAGCCAAGATTTACCGCTGTCGAGGAAATCCTACGAGCAGTACTTC | CASSQDLPLSRKSYEQYF
15 | TRBJ2-1 | - | - | TRBV9 | TGTGCCAGCAGCGGCGGCTTGAGACTAAGCAATGAGCAGTTCTTC | CASSGGLRLSNEQFF
13 | TRBJ2-7 | once | - | TRBV2 | TGTGCCAGCAGAGCGGGCCTCTCGTTCGAGCAGTACTTC | CASRAGLSFEQYF
14 | TRBJ2-1 | - | TRBD2 | TRBV5-5 | TGTGCCAGCAGCTTAACTAGCGGGGGACGGGAGCAGTTCTTC | CASSLTSGGREQFF
16 | TRBJ1-3 | - | TRBD1 | TRBV11-2 | TGTGCCAGCCGAGGGACAGGCTTCCCCTCTGGAAACACCATATATTTT | CASRGTGFPSGNTIYF
16 | TRBJ2-1 | - | TRBD2 | TRBV28 | TGTGCCAGCAGACCTATAGCGGGAGGAGCGGCCAATGAGCAGTTCTTC | CASRPIAGGAANEQFF
16 | TRBJ2-2 | - | - | TRBV18 | TGTGCCAGCTCACCAATACAGGGACCGAACACCGGGGAGCTGTTTTTT | CASSPIQGPNTGELFF
14 | TRBJ2-3 | - | TRBD1 | TRBV7-2 | TGTGCCAGCAGCTACAGGGACAGATCAGATACGCAGTATTTT | CASSYRDRSDTQYF
17 | TRBJ2-7 | - | TRBD1 | TRBV7-6 | TGTGCCAGCAGCTTAGATGCTCCCGACAGGGGGGCCGACGAGCAGTACTTC | CASSLDAPDRGADEQYF
16 | TRBJ2-5 | - | - | TRBV6-5 | TGTGCCAGCAGTTACTCAAGGGGGGGCCTCCAAGAGACCCAGTACTTC | CASSYSRGGLQETQYF
11 | TRBJ2-1 | - | - | TRBV20-1 | TGCAGTGCATCTAGGTCCGGGTTGGCGTTCTTC | CSASRSGLAFF
15 | TRBJ2-7 | once | TRBD2 | TRBV5-4 | TGTGCCAGCAGCGCCTCTAGCGGAAAAGTCCCCGAGCAGTACTTC | CASSASSGKVPEQYF
16 | TRBJ2-1 | - | - | TRBV7-7 | TGTGCTAGCAGCTTAGCTCCGGGGTTCTCTGGAAATGAGCAGTTCTTC | CASSLAPGFSGNEQFF
13 | TRBJ2-1 | - | TRBD2 | TRBV10-3 | TGTGCCATCAGTGCGGGACTAGCGGGGCCACAGTTCTTC | CAISAGLAGPQFF
17 | TRBJ2-2 | - | TRBD2 | TRBV11-3 | TGTGCCAGCAGCTTATGGGTAGCGGGGGAGAACACCGGGGAGCTGTTTTTT | CASSLWVAGENTGELFF
14 | TRBJ2-7 | once | TRBD1 | TRBV5-4 | TGTGCCAGCAGCAGGGGGGACAGGTACGACGAGCAGTACTTC | CASSRGDRYDEQYF
13 | TRBJ2-1 | - | - | TRBV5-1 | TGCGCCAGCAGCTTGGTTAGTAACAATGAGCAGTTCTTC | CASSLVSNNEQFF
13 | TRBJ2-7 | - | - | TRBV6-6 | TGTGCCAGCAGTCAGGTCTATGATTACGAGCAGTACTTC | CASSQVYDYEQYF
16 | TRBJ1-4 | - | TRBD1 | TRBV5-1 | TGCGCCAGCAGCGCTGGAGACAGGGGGCGCGGTGAAAAACTGTTTTTT | CASSAGDRGRGEKLFF
15 | TRBJ1-5 | - | - | TRBV4-1 | TGCGCCAGCAGCCAAACAGACCGGTTCGGTCAGCCCCAGCATTTT | CASSQTDRFGQPQHF
16 | TRBJ2-3 | few | - | TRBV21-1 | TGTGCCAGCAGCCGACTAGCGGGAGGGGGTTGTGATACGCAGTATTTT | CASSRLAGGGCDTQYF
15 | TRBJ1-5 | once | - | TRBV19 | TGTGCCAGTAGGCGAAGGCGGGGCCCGAATCAGCCCCAGCATTTT | CASRRRRGPNQPQHF
13 | TRBJ2-5 | - | - | TRBV5-8 | TGTGCCAGCAGCTTCCCATTCCAAGAGACCCAGTACTTC | CASSFPFQETQYF
19 | TRBJ2-5 | - | TRBD1 | TRBV7-6 | TGTGCCAGCAGCTCATCGTACATCTCTGACAGGGACCTGAAACAGACCCAGTACTTC | CASSSSYISDRDLKQTQYF
13 | TRBJ2-1 | - | - | TRBV7-2 | TGTGCCAGCAGCCTGGACTGGATCAATGAGCAGTTCTTC | CASSLDWINEQFF
14 | TRBJ2-6 | - | - | TRBV6-5 | TGTGCCAGCAACCAGAACTCTGGGGCCAACGTCCTGACTTTC | CASNQNSGANVLTF
14 | TRBJ1-1 | - | TRBD1 | TRBV5-1 | TGCGCCAGCAGCTCGGGACAGACGAACACTGAAGCTTTCTTT | CASSSGQTNTEAFF
12 | TRBJ1-1 | - | - | TRBV29-1 | TGCAGCGTCGCCGGGACTGCCACTGAAGCTTTCTTT | CSVAGTATEAFF
14 | TRBJ2-1 | - | TRBD2 | TRBV11-2 | TGTGCCAGCAGCCCGACTAGCGGGGGGGCCGGGCAGTTCTTC | CASSPTSGGAGQFF